These 9 T cell receptor beta chains were all obtained from the same sample, sequenced in a study of T-cell memory formation after mild COVID-19. From the 5' RACE reads, TCRdb called clonotypes with MiXCR, one entry per CDR3 protein. Of roughly 250,000 distinct CDR3 sequences in the sample, around 15% were seen once. The sequenced material came from PBMCs or a T cell subset sorted from them (not recorded which). The receptors originated from a young man who had mild COVID-19 (a few samples of this study predate the infection). Cell type and time point are not known.

The V call is TRBV7-8, the J call TRBJ2-3; 12 bases match TRBD2. The CDR3 runs 15 residues. Germline V lookup: CDR1 SGHVS, CDR2 FQNEAQ. J was trimmed by 7 bases and V by 5 bases; bases with no gene match: 7. CDR3 sequence reads: CASSDRTSGGNTQYF. The CDR3 bases are TGTGCCAGCAGCGATCGCACTAGCGGGGGGAATACGCAGTATTTT.

The genes are TRBV5-1 and TRBJ2-7; 7 bases agree with TRBD1. This CDR3 is built from 14 residues. J gave up 0 bases and V 9 bases, and 9 bases lay outside the gene matches. Germline V lookup: CDR1 SGHRS, CDR2 YFSETQ. DNA for the CDR3: TGCGCCACATCACAGGGGCCGAGCTCCTACGAGCAGTACGTC. Its translation: CATSQGPSSYEQYV.

This clonotype turned up a few times. This chain connects TRBV4-1 to TRBJ2-5, with 8 bases lining up with TRBD2. The V segment lost 1 base and the J segment 2 bases; nucleotides outside the gene matches: 6. Per germline, CDR1 MGHRA and CDR2 YSYEKL. The CDR3 has 16 amino acids. The CDR3 here is CASSQGISGTQETQYF. CDR3 sequence (DNA): TGCGCCAGCAGCCAAGGGATTAGCGGGACTCAAGAGACCCAGTACTTC.

A few counts support this clonotype. V gene TRBV5-1 combines with J gene TRBJ2-7; 7 bases align to TRBD2. The CDR3 is made up of 16 amino acids. Germline loops: CDR1 SGHRS, CDR2 YFSETQ. J gave up 0 bases and V 0 bases, and 6 bases lay outside the gene matches. The CDR3 is CASSLESGISSYEQYF. Here the CDR3 DNA reads TGCGCCAGCAGCTTGGAGAGCGGGATATCCTCCTACGAGCAGTACTTC. The full variable domain, rest sourced from reference TRBV5-1 and TRBJ2-7, is KAGVTQTPRYLIKTRGQQVTLSCSPISGHRSVSWYQQTPGQGLQFLFEYFSETQRNKGNFPGRFSGRQFSNSRSEMNVSTLELGDSALYLCASSLESGISSYEQYFGPGTRLTVT.

This clonotype was counted only a few times. The genes are TRBV20-1 and TRBJ1-5; D ambiguous. Germline V gene sequence: CDR1 DFQATT, CDR2 SNEGSKA (reference sequence). V lost 6 bases, J lost 0 bases, and 12 bases lay in between. CDR3 length equals 14 residues. The CDR3 nucleotides read TGCAGTGCCGCCTTGCCCAATAGCAATCAGCCCCAGCATTTT. It yields the protein CSAALPNSNQPQHF.

This chain links TRBV4-1 with TRBJ1-5, with 9 bases identical to TRBD1. CDR1 is MGHRA, CDR2 YSYEKL, per germline. Losses at the gene ends were 6 bases for V and 3 bases for J; bases not matched to a gene: 6. This CDR3 region has 15 residues. CDR3 bases: TGCGCCAGCAGACCCACAGGGGGCATCAATCAGCCCCAGCATTTT. Amino acid sequence: CASRPTGGINQPQHF.

The gene calls are TRBV5-1 and TRBJ1-1, with D possibly TRBD1 on 5 matching bases. The CDR3 sequence is 14 residues long. Germline V gene sequence: CDR1 SGHRS, CDR2 YFSETQ. Trimming pared 4 bases from V and 0 bases from J, leaving 10 bases between. CDR3 DNA: TGCGCCAGCAGCCCCCAGGACATGAACACTGAAGCTTTCTTT. It translates to CASSPQDMNTEAFF. The complete variable domain, with remaining parts taken from reference TRBV5-1 and TRBJ1-1, reads KAGVTQTPRYLIKTRGQQVTLSCSPISGHRSVSWYQQTPGQGLQFLFEYFSETQRNKGNFPGRFSGRQFSNSRSEMNVSTLELGDSALYLCASSPQDMNTEAFFGQGTRLTVV.

The chain has TRBV21-1 and TRBJ1-6; the D call TRBD1 from the table was never checked on the DNA. TRBV21-1 corresponds to a pseudogene. The CDR3 runs to 14 residues. CDR3 amino acids: CASSKTGRRSPLHF. The CDR3 DNA reads TGTGCCAGCAGCAAAACAGGGAGGAGGTCACCCCTCCACTTT.

This clonotype was seen ten or more times. This chain joins TRBV5-1 and TRBJ2-7; 7 nucleotides match TRBD1. J lost 5 bases, V lost 4 bases, and 6 bases had no gene match. The CDR3 runs 13 residues. Germline V gene sequence: CDR1 SGHRS, CDR2 YFSETQ. CDR3 sequence reads: CASSLTGWNEQYF. The CDR3 region has the DNA TGCGCCAGCAGCCTGACAGGGTGGAACGAGCAGTACTTC.